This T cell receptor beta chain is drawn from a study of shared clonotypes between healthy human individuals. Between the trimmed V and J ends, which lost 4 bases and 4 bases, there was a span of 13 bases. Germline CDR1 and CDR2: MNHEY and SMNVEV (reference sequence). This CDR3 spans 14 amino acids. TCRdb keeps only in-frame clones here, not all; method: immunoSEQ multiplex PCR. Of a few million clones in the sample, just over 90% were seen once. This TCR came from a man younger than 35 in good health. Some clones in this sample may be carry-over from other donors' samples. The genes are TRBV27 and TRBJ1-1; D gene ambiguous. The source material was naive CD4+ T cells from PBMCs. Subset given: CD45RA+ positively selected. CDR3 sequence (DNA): TGTGCCAGCAGTTCGGACGGAAGAGGCACTGAAGCTTTCTTT. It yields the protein CASSSDGRGTEAFF.